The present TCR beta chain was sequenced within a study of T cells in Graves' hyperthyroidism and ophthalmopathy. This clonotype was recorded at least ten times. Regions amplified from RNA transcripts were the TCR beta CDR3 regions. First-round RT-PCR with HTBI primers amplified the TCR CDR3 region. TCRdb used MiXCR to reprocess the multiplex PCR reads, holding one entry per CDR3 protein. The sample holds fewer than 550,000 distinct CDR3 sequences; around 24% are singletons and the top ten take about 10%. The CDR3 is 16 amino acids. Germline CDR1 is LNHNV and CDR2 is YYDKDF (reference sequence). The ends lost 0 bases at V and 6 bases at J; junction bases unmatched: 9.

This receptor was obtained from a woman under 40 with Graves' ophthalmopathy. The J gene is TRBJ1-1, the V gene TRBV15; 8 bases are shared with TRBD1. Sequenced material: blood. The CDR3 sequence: CATSREFGRGLAEAFF. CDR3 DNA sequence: TGTGCCACCAGCAGAGAATTTGGCAGGGGGCTCGCTGAAGCTTTCTTT.